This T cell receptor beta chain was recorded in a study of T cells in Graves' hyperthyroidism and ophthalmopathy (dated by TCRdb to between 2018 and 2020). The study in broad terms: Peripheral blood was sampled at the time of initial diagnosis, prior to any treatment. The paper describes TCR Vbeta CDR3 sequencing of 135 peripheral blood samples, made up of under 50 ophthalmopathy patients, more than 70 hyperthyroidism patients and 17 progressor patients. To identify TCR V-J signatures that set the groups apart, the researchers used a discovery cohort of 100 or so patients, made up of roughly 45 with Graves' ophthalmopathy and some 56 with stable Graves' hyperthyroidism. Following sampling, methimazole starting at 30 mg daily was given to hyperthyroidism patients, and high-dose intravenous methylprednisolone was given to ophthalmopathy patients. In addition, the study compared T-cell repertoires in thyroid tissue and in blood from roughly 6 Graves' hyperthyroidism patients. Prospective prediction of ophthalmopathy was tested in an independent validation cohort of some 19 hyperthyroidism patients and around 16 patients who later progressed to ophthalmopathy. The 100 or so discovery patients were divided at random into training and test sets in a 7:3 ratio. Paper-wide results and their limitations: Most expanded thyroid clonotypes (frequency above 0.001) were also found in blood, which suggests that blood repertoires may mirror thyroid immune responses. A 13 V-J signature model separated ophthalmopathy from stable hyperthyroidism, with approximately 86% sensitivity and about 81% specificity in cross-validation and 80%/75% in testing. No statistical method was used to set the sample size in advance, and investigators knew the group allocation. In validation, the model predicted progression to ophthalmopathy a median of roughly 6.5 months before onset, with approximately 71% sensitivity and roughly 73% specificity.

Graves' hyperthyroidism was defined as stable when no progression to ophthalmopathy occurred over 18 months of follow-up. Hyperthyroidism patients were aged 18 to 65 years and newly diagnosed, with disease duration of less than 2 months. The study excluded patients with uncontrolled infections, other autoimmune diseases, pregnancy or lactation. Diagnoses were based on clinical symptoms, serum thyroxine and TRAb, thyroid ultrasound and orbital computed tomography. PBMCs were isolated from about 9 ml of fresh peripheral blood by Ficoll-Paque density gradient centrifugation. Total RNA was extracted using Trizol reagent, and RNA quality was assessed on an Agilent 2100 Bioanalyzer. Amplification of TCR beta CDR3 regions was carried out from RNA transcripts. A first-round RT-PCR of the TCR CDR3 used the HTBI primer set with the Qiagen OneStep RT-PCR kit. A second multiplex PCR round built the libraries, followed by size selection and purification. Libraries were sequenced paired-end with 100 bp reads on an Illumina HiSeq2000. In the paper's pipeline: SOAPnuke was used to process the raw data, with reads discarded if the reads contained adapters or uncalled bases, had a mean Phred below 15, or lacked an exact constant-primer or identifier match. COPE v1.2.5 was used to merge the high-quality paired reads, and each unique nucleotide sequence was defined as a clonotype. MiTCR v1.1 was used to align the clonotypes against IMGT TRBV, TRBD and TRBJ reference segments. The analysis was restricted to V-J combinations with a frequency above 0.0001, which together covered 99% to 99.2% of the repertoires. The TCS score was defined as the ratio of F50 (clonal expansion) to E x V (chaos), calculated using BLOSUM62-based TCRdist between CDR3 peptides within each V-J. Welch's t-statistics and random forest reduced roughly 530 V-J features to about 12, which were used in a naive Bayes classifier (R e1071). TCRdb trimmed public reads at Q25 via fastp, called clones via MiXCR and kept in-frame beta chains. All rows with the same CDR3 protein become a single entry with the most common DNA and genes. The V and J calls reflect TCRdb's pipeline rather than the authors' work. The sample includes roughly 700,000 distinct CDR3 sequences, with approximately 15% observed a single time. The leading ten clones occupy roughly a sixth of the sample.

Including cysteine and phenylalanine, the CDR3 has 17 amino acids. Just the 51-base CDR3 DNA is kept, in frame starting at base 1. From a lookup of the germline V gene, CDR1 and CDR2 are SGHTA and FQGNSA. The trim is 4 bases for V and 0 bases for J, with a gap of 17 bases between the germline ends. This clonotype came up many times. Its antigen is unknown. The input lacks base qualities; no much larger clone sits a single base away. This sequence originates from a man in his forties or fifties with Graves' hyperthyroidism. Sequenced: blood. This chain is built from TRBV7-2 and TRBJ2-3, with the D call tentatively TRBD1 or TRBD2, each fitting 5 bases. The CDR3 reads CASSSHPRDLSTDTQYF. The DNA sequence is TGTGCCAGCAGCTCCCATCCCCGGGACCTGAGCACAGATACGCAGTATTTT.